This T cell receptor (beta chain) was recorded in a study of post-analysis software for immune sequencing data. About the study: Some patients lacked subtype; others had relapsing-remitting, secondary progressive or progressive-relapsing disease.

Looked up from germline, CDR1 is SEHNR and CDR2 is FQNEAQ (reference sequence). The ends were cut back, 1 base at V and 2 bases at J, with 11 bases in the middle. This CDR3 region has 15 residues. The library was made from cDNA and included unique molecular identifiers. Once roughly 0.85 to 11 million T cells were used, a few hundred thousand cDNA molecules resulted. TCRdb called the PCR reads again in MiXCR, with one record for every CDR3 protein. Of a few hundred thousand distinct CDR3 sequences in the sample, about a third are singletons; the top ten hold roughly 12%. To note about this clonotype: Its antigen remains unidentified.

Broader study findings: TRBV segments more frequent in patients than in controls numbered about five and included TRBV5-6, TRBV5-1 and TRBV20-1.

The V gene is TRBV7-9, the J gene TRBJ2-5; D gene uncertain. The sequence derives from a girl aged 5-17 years with multiple sclerosis. Material for sequencing was blood. This CDR3 reads CASSLVSTAQETQYF. As DNA, the CDR3 is TGTGCCAGCAGCTTAGTCTCGACGGCTCAAGAGACCCAGTACTTC.